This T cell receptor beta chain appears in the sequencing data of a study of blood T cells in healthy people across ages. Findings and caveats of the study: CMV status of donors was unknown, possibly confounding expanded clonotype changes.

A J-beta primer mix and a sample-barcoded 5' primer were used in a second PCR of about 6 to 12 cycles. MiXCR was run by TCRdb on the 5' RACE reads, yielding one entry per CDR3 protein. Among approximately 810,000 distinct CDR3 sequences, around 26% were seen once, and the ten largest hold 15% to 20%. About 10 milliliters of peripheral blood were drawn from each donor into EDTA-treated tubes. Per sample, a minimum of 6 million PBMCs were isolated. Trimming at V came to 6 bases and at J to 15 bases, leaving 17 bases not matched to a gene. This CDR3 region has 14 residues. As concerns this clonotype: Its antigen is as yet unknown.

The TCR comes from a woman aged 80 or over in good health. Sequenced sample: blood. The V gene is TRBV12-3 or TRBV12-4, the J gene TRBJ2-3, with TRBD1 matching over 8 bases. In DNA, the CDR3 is TGTGCCAGCAGACGATCAGGGGGCACAGATACGGAATATTTT. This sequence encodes CASRRSGGTDTEYF.